The T cell receptor (beta chain) described here comes from a study of cytomegalovirus exposure and HLA in healthy donors. The PCR made use of 60 Vbeta and 13 Jbeta primers. Clones were read by immunoSEQ multiplex PCR, and TCRdb kept only the in-frame ones, dropping some. Here the sample spans roughly 95,000 clones, about 80% being singletons. The sample holds a few counts of this clone. Germline V lookup: CDR1 LGHNA, CDR2 YSLEER. The CDR3 is 16 amino acids. Trimming left V 0 bases short and J 2 bases short, with 10 bases between. The receptor was derived from a man aged 25-45 years in good health and CMV-seropositive. V gene TRBV4-3 combines with J gene TRBJ2-2; D is possibly TRBD1 (5 bases). The sequenced sample was PBMCs. The CDR3 bases are TGCGCCAGCAGCCAAGAAGGTGGGGCCAACACCGGGGAGCTGTTTTTT. This sequence encodes CASSQEGGANTGELFF.